Listed here is a single T cell receptor beta chain. The antigen remains unidentified. The data derive from a study of cytomegalovirus exposure and HLA in healthy donors. Germline CDR1 and CDR2: MGHRA and YSYEKL. The CDR3 is made up of 19 amino acids. Trimming cost V 0 bases and J 2 bases; bases outside gene matches: 11. Study observations and caveats: About 150 TCR beta chains were listed as cytomegalovirus-associated.

Primers included in the PCR were 60 Vbeta and 13 Jbeta primers. Assay: immunoSEQ multiplex PCR; the TCRdb copy retains only in-frame clones and omits some. This repertoire includes tens of thousands of clones. Sequencing was done on a sample of PBMCs. This receptor was obtained from a woman in her forties in good health and CMV-seropositive. The rearrangement links TRBV4-1 to TRBJ2-7; 12 bases fit TRBD2. The CDR3 protein is CASSQERSSGRASAYEQYF. The CDR3 DNA reads as TGCGCCAGCAGCCAAGAGAGGTCTAGCGGGAGGGCGTCGGCCTACGAGCAGTACTTC.